The 22 T cell receptor beta chains below come from one sample, sequenced in a study of blood T cell repertoires in COVID-19. TCRdb keeps only in-frame clones here, not all; method: immunoSEQ multiplex PCR. The sample lists more than 110,000 clones, just over 85% occurring once. The sample consisted of PBMCs or T cells enriched from blood (not recorded which). The origin of the receptors is a man aged 50-60 years who had recovered from COVID-19.

The chain carries TRBV3-1 (or the pseudogene TRBV3-2) and TRBJ1-1, with 9 nucleotides matching TRBD1. The germline gives CDR1 LGHDT, CDR2 YNNKEL (reference sequence). The length of the CDR3 is 15 residues. Trimming took 6 bases from V and 5 from J; bases not matched to a gene: 10. CDR3: CASRPWDRDLTEAFF. In DNA form, the CDR3 reads TGTGCCAGCAGACCGTGGGACAGGGATTTGACTGAAGCTTTCTTT.

This sequence joins TRBV19 and TRBJ1-1; D possibly corresponds to TRBD1 (6 bases). This CDR3 spans 14 amino acids. V gave up 3 bases and J gave up 5 bases, with 13 bases separating them. The V gene's germline CDR1 is LNHDA and CDR2 SQIVND (reference sequence). This CDR3 reads CASSMGHTLTEAFF. The CDR3 DNA follows: TGTGCCAGTAGTATGGGACATACCCTTACTGAAGCTTTCTTT.

The rearrangement links TRBV11-2 to TRBJ1-3; D is undetermined. The CDR3 is made up of 16 amino acids. The germline V gene has CDR1 SGHAT and CDR2 FQNNGV. V was pared by 6 bases and J by 1 base, with 16 bases between. CDR3 region: CASSFTMWASGNTIYF. DNA of the CDR3: TGTGCCAGCAGTTTTACGATGTGGGCATCTGGAAACACCATATATTTT.

The chain uses TRBV4-3 and TRBJ2-5; 9 bases are a match to TRBD2. Germline V gene sequence: CDR1 LGHNA, CDR2 YSLEER. The V and J ends lost 1 base and 5 bases, in that order; junction bases with no gene match: 5. The CDR3 contains 15 residues. CDR3 sequence: CASSQGLAGWETQYF. The CDR3 DNA follows: TGCGCCAGCAGCCAAGGTCTAGCGGGATGGGAGACCCAGTACTTC.

This sequence joins TRBV27 and TRBJ2-7; TRBD2 matches at 11 bases. Germline trimming cut 3 bases from V and 4 bases from J; bases unmatched to any gene: 8. The CDR3 covers 16 residues. CDR1 MNHEY and CDR2 SMNVEV come from the germline V gene (reference sequence). In DNA form, the CDR3 reads TGTGCCAGCAGTTTGGGACTAGCGGAGGGCCCATACGAGCAGTACTTC. Translating it yields CASSLGLAEGPYEQYF.

The chain is built from TRBV9 and TRBJ2-2, with 9 positions matching TRBD1. Germline trimming cut 0 bases from V and 7 bases from J; bases unmatched to any gene: 1. Germline V CDR1 and CDR2: SGDLS, YYNGEE. There are 14 residues in the CDR3. The CDR3 bases are TGTGCCAGCAGCGTAGCGGGACAGGGCGGGGAGCTGTTTTTT. Translation: CASSVAGQGGELFF.

The chain combines TRBV4-3 with TRBJ1-1; 7 nucleotides match TRBD1. Per germline, CDR1 LGHNA and CDR2 YSLEER. CDR3 size: 13 residues. Trimming cost V 4 bases and J 7 bases; bases outside gene matches: 6. CDR3 DNA: TGCGCCAGCAGCCCTAGGACAGGCCGTGAAGCTTTCTTT. It encodes CASSPRTGREAFF.

The rearrangement links TRBV7-9 to TRBJ1-3, with 8 bases fitting TRBD1. The CDR3 is made up of 16 amino acids. Trimming at V came to 5 bases and at J to 3 bases, leaving 9 bases not matched to a gene. The germline V gene encodes CDR1 SEHNR and CDR2 FQNEAQ (reference sequence). The CDR3 bases are TGTGCCAGCAGCCCGTCCGGACAGGGATATGGAAACACCATATATTTT. Translated: CASSPSGQGYGNTIYF.

This chain links TRBV5-1 with TRBJ1-4; D unclear. Looked up from germline, CDR1 is SGHRS and CDR2 is YFSETQ. The CDR3 sequence is 15 residues long. Trimming took 4 bases from V and 4 from J, leaving 14 bases between them. CDR3 DNA: TGCGCCAGCAGCCCCACCGAGAACTTTAATGAAAAACTGTTTTTT. Its translation: CASSPTENFNEKLFF.

J is TRBJ2-1 and V is TRBV30, with 10 bases that match TRBD2. Per the germline V gene, CDR1 is GTSNPN and CDR2 is SVGIG (reference sequence). V dropped 0 bases and J dropped 3; count of bases not matched to a gene: 2. This CDR3 is 15 amino acids long. CDR3 loop: CAWSVRTSGYNEQFF. Written as DNA, the CDR3 is TGTGCCTGGAGTGTACGGACTAGCGGCTACAATGAGCAGTTCTTC.

V usage is TRBV12-5 and J usage is TRBJ2-2; no definite D call. The germline gives CDR1 LGHNT, CDR2 FRNRAP. The ends were cut back, 1 base at V and 5 bases at J, with 5 bases in the middle. The CDR3 contains 13 residues. The chain's CDR3 is CASGLDGTGELFF. In nucleotides, the CDR3 is TGTGCTAGTGGTTTGGACGGGACCGGGGAGCTGTTTTTT.

V gene TRBV5-4 combines with J gene TRBJ2-7, with D tentatively TRBD1 (6 bases). The CDR3 length is 15 residues. V was clipped by 1 base and J by 0 bases, with 11 bases between them. The germline CDR1 and CDR2 sequences are SGHNT and YYREEE (reference sequence). In nucleotides, the CDR3 is TGTGCCAGCAGCTTGAGGACAGTTAGCTCCTACGAGCAGTACTTC. Translating gives CASSLRTVSSYEQYF.

In its sample, this clone was seen once. Here the CDR3 DNA reads TGTGCCAGCAGTTCCGGGACTTACCCCTACGAGCAGTACGTC. It specifies CASSSGTYPYEQYV. The chain links TRBV28 to TRBJ2-7, with D possibly being TRBD2 (6 bases). The CDR3 runs to 14 residues. The germline gives CDR1 MDHEN, CDR2 SYDVKM. Trimming left V 4 bases short and J 2 bases short, with 12 bases between.

The V call is TRBV10-3, the J call TRBJ1-5; D ambiguous. Deletions cut 4 bases from V and 2 bases from J, with 6 bases between. The CDR3 totals 13 residues. CDR1 ENHRY and CDR2 SYGVKD come from the germline V gene. CDR3 protein: CAISAQGNQPQHF. The CDR3 DNA reads TGTGCCATCAGTGCTCAGGGCAATCAGCCCCAGCATTTT.

This clone has more than one count but fewer than ten. The J gene is TRBJ1-6, the V gene TRBV28; possibly TRBD1 for D (5 bases). This CDR3 spans 14 amino acids. Trimming removed 2 bases from V and 9 bases from J, with 11 bases in between. Germline lookup yields CDR1 MDHEN and CDR2 SYDVKM. The CDR3 reads CASSLAGYGSPLHF. Here the CDR3 DNA reads TGTGCCAGCAGTTTAGCAGGGTATGGTTCACCCCTCCACTTT.

V is TRBV5-1 and J is TRBJ1-1; TRBD1 agrees at 7 bases. V lost 3 bases, J lost 1 base, and 6 bases stayed unmatched. This CDR3 spans 15 amino acids. Germline V gives CDR1 SGHRS, CDR2 YFSETQ. The DNA for the CDR3 is TGCGCCAGCAGCTGGCAGGGGGTGGCGAACACTGAAGCTTTCTTT. Translated: CASSWQGVANTEAFF.

The rearrangement joins TRBV30 to TRBJ1-3; D is perhaps TRBD1 (5 bases). The length of the CDR3 is 13 residues. V was pared by 1 base and J by 1 base, with 5 bases between. Germline V gene lookup returns CDR1 GTSNPN and CDR2 SVGIG (reference sequence). The CDR3 here is CAWSGQSGNTIYF. The CDR3 DNA reads as TGTGCCTGGAGTGGACAGTCTGGAAACACCATATATTTT.

The chain joins TRBV30 to TRBJ1-2; 7 bases are a match to TRBD1. The germline V gene has CDR1 GTSNPN and CDR2 SVGIG (reference sequence). This CDR3 has 13 amino acids. Trimming took 3 bases from V and 4 from J; bases not matched to a gene: 5. The DNA of the CDR3 is TGTGCCTGGAGGCCGACAGGGACCTATGGCTACACCTTC. Amino acids: CAWRPTGTYGYTF.

This sequence joins TRBV7-2 and TRBJ2-3; 12 bases are shared with TRBD2. With 2 bases clipped from V and 4 bases from J, the junction kept 4 bases outside the gene matches. This CDR3 spans 16 amino acids. Germline CDR1 is SGHTA and CDR2 is FQGNSA. The CDR3 DNA follows: TGTGCCAGCAGCTTAAAGACTAGCGGGAGCGCAGATACGCAGTATTTT. Amino acids: CASSLKTSGSADTQYF.

The chain carries TRBV3-1 (or the pseudogene TRBV3-2) and TRBJ2-2; 10 nucleotides align to TRBD1. Germline V gives CDR1 LGHDT, CDR2 YNNKEL (reference sequence). The CDR3 is made up of 16 amino acids. V shed 3 bases, J shed 3 bases, and the junction held 4 bases outside the gene matches. CDR3 nucleotides: TGTGCCAGCAGCCACGAGACAGGGGGCTACACCGGGGAGCTGTTTTTT. It translates to CASSHETGGYTGELFF.

The chain joins TRBV9 to TRBJ1-4; 9 bases match TRBD1. The germline CDR1 and CDR2 sequences are SGDLS and YYNGEE. V shed 0 bases, J shed 5 bases, and the junction held 11 bases outside the gene matches. The CDR3 is 18 residues long. The CDR3 nucleotides are TGTGCCAGCAGCGTAGGGGCCGGGACAGGGAAGTCAAATGAAAAACTGTTTTTT. It is translated as CASSVGAGTGKSNEKLFF.

The gene calls are TRBV5-1 and TRBJ2-7; 7 nucleotides match TRBD1. This CDR3 spans 15 amino acids. V was clipped by 0 bases and J by 4 bases; unmatched bases: 7. CDR1 is SGHRS and CDR2 is YFSETQ in the germline V gene. In nucleotides, the CDR3 is TGCGCCAGCAGCTTGGGACAGGGATGGGCATACGAGCAGTACTTC. Its translation is CASSLGQGWAYEQYF.